This T cell receptor (beta chain) appears in the sequencing data of a study of STAT5B mutations in CD4+ large granular lymphocyte leukemia. Study observations and caveats: No patients shared main leukemic clonotypes, though roughly 25% appeared at low frequency elsewhere. 8/27 top patient clones versus 2/35 control clones were TRBV06-family.

TCRdb keeps only in-frame clones here, not all; method: immunoSEQ multiplex PCR. The sample holds fewer than 30,000 clones, roughly 79% seen once. Germline loops: CDR1 MDHEN, CDR2 SYDVKM. Trimming left V 6 bases short and J 1 base short, with 13 bases between. The CDR3 extends over 15 amino acids. Note on this clone: Its antigen is not identified.

This chain uses TRBV28 with TRBJ1-5; D not resolved. The receptor's source is a human donor in good health. The sequencing input was CD4+ T cells from blood buffy coats. The CDR3 DNA is TGTGCCAGCAGAGGATATATGACCAGCAATCAGCCCCAGCATTTT. Encoded protein: CASRGYMTSNQPQHF.